A single sample is the source of the 10 T cell receptor beta chains below, sequenced in a study of blood T cell repertoires in COVID-19. Measured with immunoSEQ multiplex PCR; TCRdb has only the in-frame clones, and not every one. Here the sample spans tens of thousands of clones, almost 85% being singletons. Sequenced input: peripheral blood. All receptors come from a human donor in a cohort sampled during active COVID-19.

The CDR3 DNA reads TGTGCCAGCAGGGGGGGAGTGGGGACAGATACGCAGTATTTT. It specifies CASRGGVGTDTQYF. V and J are TRBV3-1 (or the pseudogene TRBV3-2) and TRBJ2-3, with D perhaps matching TRBD2 (6 bases). In germline, CDR1 is LGHDT, CDR2 YNNKEL (reference sequence). The length of the CDR3 is 14 residues. The V gene lost 6 bases and the J gene lost 3 bases, with 13 bases spanning the gap.

The chain is built from TRBV7-8 and TRBJ2-7; D possibly corresponds to TRBD2 (5 bases). The CDR3 contains 13 residues. Germline CDR1 and CDR2: SGHVS and FQNEAQ. V shed 5 bases and J shed 2 bases, with 10 bases lying between them. This chain's CDR3 is CASSRSAAYEQYF. CDR3 nucleotide sequence: TGTGCCAGCAGCCGTAGCGCCGCCTACGAGCAGTACTTC.

This clone came up once. V gene TRBV30 combines with J gene TRBJ2-7; 10 bases map to TRBD1. CDR3 length equals 14 residues. CDR1 GTSNPN and CDR2 SVGIG come from the germline V gene (reference sequence). V lost 5 bases to trimming and J lost 2 bases; unmatched junction nucleotides: 6. This CDR3 is CAWLSGQGPYEQYF. In DNA, the CDR3 is TGTGCCTGGTTATCGGGACAGGGGCCCTACGAGCAGTACTTC.

This clone has a single count. The rearrangement joins TRBV29-1 to TRBJ1-1; D call uncertain. The CDR3 covers 13 residues. Trimming pared 4 bases from V and 4 bases from J, leaving 13 bases between. Germline CDR1 and CDR2: SQVTM and ANQGSEA. CDR3 residues: CSVVFGRGTEAFF. As DNA, the CDR3 is TGCAGCGTTGTTTTTGGGAGAGGCACTGAAGCTTTCTTT.

This chain connects TRBV7-3 to TRBJ2-1; 7 bases line up with TRBD2. CDR3 length: 15 amino acids. With V trimmed by 0 bases and J by 10 bases, 9 bases remained unmatched. Germline CDR1 is SGHTA and CDR2 is FQGTGA. Written as DNA, the CDR3 is TGTGCCAGCAGCTTAACCCGTGGGAGGGGAGGGGAGCAGTTCTTC. Its protein product is CASSLTRGRGGEQFF. Full variable domain (missing parts from reference TRBV7-3 and TRBJ2-1): GAGVSQTPSNKVTEKGKYVELRCDPISGHTALYWYRQSLGQGPEFLIYFQGTGAADDSGLPNDRFFAVRPEGSVSTLKIQRTERGDSAVYLCASSLTRGRGGEQFFGPGTRLTVL.

The rearrangement joins TRBV7-8 to TRBJ2-1; D is perhaps TRBD2 (5 bases). The V end was cut by 7 bases, the J end by 0 bases, with 16 bases between. There are 16 residues in the CDR3. CDR1 SGHVS and CDR2 FQNEAQ come from the germline V gene. CDR3 amino acids: CASTYRTFSSYNEQFF. In DNA, the CDR3 is TGTGCCAGCACCTATAGGACTTTCAGCTCCTACAATGAGCAGTTCTTC.

The chain links TRBV9 to TRBJ1-4; D is undetermined. Trimming shortened V by 0 bases and J by 2 bases, and 8 bases separated the two germline ends. The CDR3 spans 15 residues. Germline CDR1 is SGDLS and CDR2 is YYNGEE. CDR3 nucleotides: TGTGCCAGCAGCGTAGGTCCCAGGACTAATGAAAAACTGTTTTTT. Translation: CASSVGPRTNEKLFF.

The CDR3 here is CASSQPTDTQETQYF. The CDR3 nucleotides read TGCGCCAGCAGCCAACCTACCGACACTCAAGAGACCCAGTACTTC. The gene calls are TRBV4-1 and TRBJ2-5, with D unclear. Trimming shortened V by 2 bases and J by 2 bases, and 12 bases separated the two germline ends. The CDR3 covers 15 residues. In germline, CDR1 is MGHRA, CDR2 YSYEKL.

This CDR3 is CASSFVGGLGMNTEAFF. In DNA form, the CDR3 reads TGTGCCAGCAGTTTTGTAGGGGGTCTGGGCATGAACACTGAAGCTTTCTTT. The rearrangement uses TRBV27 and TRBJ1-1; tentatively, D is TRBD1 (6 bases). The CDR3 consists of 17 residues. Trimming removed 3 bases at V and 0 bases at J, with 17 bases between. Germline CDR1 and CDR2: MNHEY and SMNVEV (reference sequence).

This chain connects TRBV11-2 to TRBJ2-1, with a weak D call TRBD2 (6 bases). Trimming left V 5 bases short and J 4 bases short, with 18 bases between. The CDR3 spans 16 residues. Germline assignment: CDR1 SGHAT and CDR2 FQNNGV. CDR3 DNA sequence: TGTGCCAGCAGCCTCACCATTAGCGGTTCTTACAATGAGCAGTTCTTC. This codes for CASSLTISGSYNEQFF.